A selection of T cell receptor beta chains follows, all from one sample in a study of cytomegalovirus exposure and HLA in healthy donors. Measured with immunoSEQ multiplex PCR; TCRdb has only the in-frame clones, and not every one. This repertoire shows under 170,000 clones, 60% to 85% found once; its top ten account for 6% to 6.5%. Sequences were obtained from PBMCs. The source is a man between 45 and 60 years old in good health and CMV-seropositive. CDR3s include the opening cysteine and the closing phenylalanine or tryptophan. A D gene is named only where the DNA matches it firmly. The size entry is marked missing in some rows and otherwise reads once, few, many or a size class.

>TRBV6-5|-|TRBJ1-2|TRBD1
TGTGCCAGCAGAAGACAGGGGGCGAATGGCTACACCTTC
CASRRQGANGYTF
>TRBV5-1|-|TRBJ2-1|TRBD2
TGCGCCAGCGGGCCGTTAGCGGGAATATACAATGAGCAGTTCTTC
CASGPLAGIYNEQFF
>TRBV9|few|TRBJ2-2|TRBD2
TGTGCCAGCAGCGTAGGGGGACTAGCGGGAGGCACCGGGGAGCTGTTTTTT
CASSVGGLAGGTGELFF
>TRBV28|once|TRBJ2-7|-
TGTGCCAGCAGTTTCGGGGGTAGCGAGCAGTACTTC
CASSFGGSEQYF
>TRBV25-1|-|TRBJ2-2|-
TGTGCCAGCAGCGGAAGGGGTGAAACCGGGGAGCTGTTTTTT
CASSGRGETGELFF
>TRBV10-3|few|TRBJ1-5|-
TGTGCCATCAGGGCCTCCCTGGAGCAGCCCCAGCATTTT
CAIRASLEQPQHF
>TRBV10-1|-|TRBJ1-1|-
TGCGCCAGCAGTGAATTGCGGCAGGGAGGGACTGAAGCTTTCTTT
CASSELRQGGTEAFF
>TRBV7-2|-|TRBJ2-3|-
TGTGCCAGCAGCTGGAGGACCCCGCATGGGGGCACAGATACGCAGTATTTT
CASSWRTPHGGTDTQYF
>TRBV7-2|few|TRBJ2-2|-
TGTGCCAGCAGCGCTCGGTCCCGGGGGACCGGGGAGCTGTTTTTT
CASSARSRGTGELFF
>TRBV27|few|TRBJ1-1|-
TGTGCCAGCAGTTTATACCCAGGAGGCATGAACACTGAAGCTTTCTTT
CASSLYPGGMNTEAFF
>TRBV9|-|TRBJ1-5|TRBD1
TGTGCCAGCAGCGTAGGGGACAGCATCCAGCCCCAGCATTTT
CASSVGDSIQPQHF
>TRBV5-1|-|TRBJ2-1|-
TGCGCCAGCAGCTTGGAGCTAGCCGACCGAGAGCAGTTCTTC
CASSLELADREQFF
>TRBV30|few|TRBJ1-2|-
TGTGCCTGGAGTGTACGTGTGACAGGTCAGGGTGGCTACACCTTC
CAWSVRVTGQGGYTF
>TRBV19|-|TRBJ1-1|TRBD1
TGTGCCAGTACCCCGACAGGGAGCACTGAAGCTTTCTTT
CASTPTGSTEAFF
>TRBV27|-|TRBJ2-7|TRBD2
TGTGCCAGCAGTTTATCGGCGGGCACCGGACTAGCGGGCCTCGAATTC
CASSLSAGTGLAGLEF
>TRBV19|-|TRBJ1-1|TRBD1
TGTGCCAGTAGTATAGTGTCGTGGCAGGGGGCTACTGAAGCTTTCTTT
CASSIVSWQGATEAFF
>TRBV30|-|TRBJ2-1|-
TGTGCCTGGAGTGTACTGGGAGATGAGCAGTTCTTC
CAWSVLGDEQFF
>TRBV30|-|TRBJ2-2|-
TGTGCCTGGACAGCCGGACAGACGAACACCGGGGAGCTGTTTTTT
CAWTAGQTNTGELFF
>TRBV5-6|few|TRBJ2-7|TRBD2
TGTGCCAGCAGCTTGGGGGCAGCGGGAGGCTTATACGAGCAGTACTTC
CASSLGAAGGLYEQYF
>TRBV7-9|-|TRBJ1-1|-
TGTGCCAGCAGCTTACGGGATAACACTGAAGCTTTCTTT
CASSLRDNTEAFF
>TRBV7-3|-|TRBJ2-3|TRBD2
TGTGCCAGCAGCTCCTCTAGCGGGGGTGAGACGCAGTATTTT
CASSSSSGGETQYF
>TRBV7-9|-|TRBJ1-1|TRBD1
TGTGCCAGCAGCTTTGACAGGGGAGACACTGAAGCTTTCTTT
CASSFDRGDTEAFF
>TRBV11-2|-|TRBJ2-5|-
TGTGCCAGCAGCCCCGCGCCGAGGGACCAAGAGACCCAGTACTTC
CASSPAPRDQETQYF
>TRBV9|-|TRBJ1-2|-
TGTGCCAGCAGCGTAGCCTTTCCTAACTATGGCTACACCTTC
CASSVAFPNYGYTF
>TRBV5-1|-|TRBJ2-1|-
TGCGCCAGCAGCTCGGGACTCCTGAATGAGCAGTTCTTC
CASSSGLLNEQFF
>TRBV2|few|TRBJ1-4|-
TGTGCCAGCAGTGATGCGGGGCCCTTCACTAATGAAAAACTGTTTTTT
CASSDAGPFTNEKLFF
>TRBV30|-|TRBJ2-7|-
TGTGCCTGGAGAAGTGGGGGGAGAACATACGAGCAGTACTTC
CAWRSGGRTYEQYF
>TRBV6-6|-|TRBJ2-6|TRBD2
TGTGCCAGCATGGCTGCGGGGGATGGGGCCAACGTCCTGACTTTC
CASMAAGDGANVLTF
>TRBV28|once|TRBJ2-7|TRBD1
TGTGCCAGCAGTTCCCCGGGACAGGGTATCGAGCAGTACTTC
CASSSPGQGIEQYF
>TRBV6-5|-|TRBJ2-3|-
TGTGCCGGCAGTATAGCGGCTGGGGCCACAGATACGCAGTATTTT
CAGSIAAGATDTQYF
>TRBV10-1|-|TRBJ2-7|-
TGCGCCAGCAGTGTCCAGGGGAGCTACGAGCAGTACTTC
CASSVQGSYEQYF
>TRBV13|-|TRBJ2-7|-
TGTGCCAGCAGCTTAGGGACAGGTCCAGAGCGGGAGCAGTACTTC
CASSLGTGPEREQYF
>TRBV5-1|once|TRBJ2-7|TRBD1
TGCGCCAGCAGCTTGAGGACGCCGGGACAGGGTTACGAGCAGTACTTC
CASSLRTPGQGYEQYF
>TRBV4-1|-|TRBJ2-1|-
TGCGCCAGCAGCCGGAGGGAGTCGAGGGCGGTCAAGTACAATGAGCAGTTCTTC
CASSRRESRAVKYNEQFF
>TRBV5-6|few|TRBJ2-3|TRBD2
TGTGCCAGCAGCTCCCCAAGGACTAGCGGAGGAGATACGCAGTATTTT
CASSSPRTSGGDTQYF
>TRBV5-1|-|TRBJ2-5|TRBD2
TGCGCCAGCAGCTTGGGCGGGAGGTTCCAAGAGACCCAGTACTTC
CASSLGGRFQETQYF
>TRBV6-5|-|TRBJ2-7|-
TGTGCCAGCAGTAAGAGACTAGGGAGCTCCTACGAGCAGTACTTC
CASSKRLGSSYEQYF
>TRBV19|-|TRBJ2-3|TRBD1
TGTGCCAGTAGTAGACGACAGGGGGTAAGAGATACGCAGTATTTT
CASSRRQGVRDTQYF
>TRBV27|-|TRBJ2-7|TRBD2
TGTGCCAGCAGCCATAATCTAGCGGGAGTGGACGAGCAGTACTTC
CASSHNLAGVDEQYF